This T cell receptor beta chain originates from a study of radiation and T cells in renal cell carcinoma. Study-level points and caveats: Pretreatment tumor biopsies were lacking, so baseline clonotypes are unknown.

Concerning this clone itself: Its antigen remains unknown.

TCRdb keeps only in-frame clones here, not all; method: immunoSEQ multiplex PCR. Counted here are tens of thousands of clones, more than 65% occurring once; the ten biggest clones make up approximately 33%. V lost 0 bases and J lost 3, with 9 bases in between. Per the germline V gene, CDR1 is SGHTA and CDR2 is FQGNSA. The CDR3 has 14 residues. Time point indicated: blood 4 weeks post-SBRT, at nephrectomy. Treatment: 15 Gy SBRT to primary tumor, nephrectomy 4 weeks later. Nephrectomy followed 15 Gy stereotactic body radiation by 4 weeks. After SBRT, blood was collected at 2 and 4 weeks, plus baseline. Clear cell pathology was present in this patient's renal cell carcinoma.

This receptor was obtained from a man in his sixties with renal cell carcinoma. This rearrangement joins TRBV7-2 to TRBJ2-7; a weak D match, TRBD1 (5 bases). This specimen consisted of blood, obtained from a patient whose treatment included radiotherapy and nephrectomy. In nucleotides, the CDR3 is TGTGCCAGCAGCTTAGCGGTGACAGACTACGAGCAGTACTTC. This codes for CASSLAVTDYEQYF.